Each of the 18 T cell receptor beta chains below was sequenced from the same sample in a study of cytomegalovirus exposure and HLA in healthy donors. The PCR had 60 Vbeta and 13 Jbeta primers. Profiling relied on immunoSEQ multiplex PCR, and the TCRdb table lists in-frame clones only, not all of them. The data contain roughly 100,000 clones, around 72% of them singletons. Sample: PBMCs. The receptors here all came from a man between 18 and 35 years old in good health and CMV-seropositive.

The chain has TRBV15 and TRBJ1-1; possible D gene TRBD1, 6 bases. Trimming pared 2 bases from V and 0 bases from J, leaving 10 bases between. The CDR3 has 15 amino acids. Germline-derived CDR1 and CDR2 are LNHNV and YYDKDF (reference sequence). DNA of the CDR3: TGTGCCACCAGCAGATCACAGGGCATGAACACTGAAGCTTTCTTT. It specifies CATSRSQGMNTEAFF. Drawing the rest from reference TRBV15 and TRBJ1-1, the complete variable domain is DAMVIQNPRYQVTQFGKPVTLSCSQTLNHNVMYWYQQKSSQAPKLLFHYYDKDFNNEADTPDNFQSRRPNTSFCFLDIRSPGLGDTAMYLCATSRSQGMNTEAFFGQGTRLTVV.

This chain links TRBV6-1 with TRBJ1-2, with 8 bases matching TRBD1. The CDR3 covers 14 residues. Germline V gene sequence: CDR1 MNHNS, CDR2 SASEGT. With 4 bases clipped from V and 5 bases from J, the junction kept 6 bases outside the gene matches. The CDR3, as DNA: TGTGCCAGCAGTGCGGGACAGGTTGCTTATGGCTACACCTTC. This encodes CASSAGQVAYGYTF.

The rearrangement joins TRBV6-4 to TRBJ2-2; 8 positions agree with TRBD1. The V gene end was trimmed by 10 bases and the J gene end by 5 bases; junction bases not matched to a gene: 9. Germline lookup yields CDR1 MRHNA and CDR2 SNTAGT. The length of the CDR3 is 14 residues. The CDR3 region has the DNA TGTGCCACGACAGGGGCCGACCGGACCGGGGAGCTGTTTTTT. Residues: CATTGADRTGELFF.

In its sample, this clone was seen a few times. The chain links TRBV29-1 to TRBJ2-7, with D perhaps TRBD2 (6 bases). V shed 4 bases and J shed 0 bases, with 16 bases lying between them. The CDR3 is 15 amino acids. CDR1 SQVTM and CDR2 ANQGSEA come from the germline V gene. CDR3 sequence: CSVVPRGTRSYEQYF. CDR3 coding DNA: TGCAGCGTTGTACCTCGGGGGACTCGCTCCTACGAGCAGTACTTC.

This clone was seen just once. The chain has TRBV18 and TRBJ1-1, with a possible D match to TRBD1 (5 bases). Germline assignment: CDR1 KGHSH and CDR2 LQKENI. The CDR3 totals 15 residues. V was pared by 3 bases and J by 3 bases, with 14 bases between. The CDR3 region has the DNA TGTGCCAGCTCACCGACTCGGGGGAGGTACACTGAAGCTTTCTTT. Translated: CASSPTRGRYTEAFF.

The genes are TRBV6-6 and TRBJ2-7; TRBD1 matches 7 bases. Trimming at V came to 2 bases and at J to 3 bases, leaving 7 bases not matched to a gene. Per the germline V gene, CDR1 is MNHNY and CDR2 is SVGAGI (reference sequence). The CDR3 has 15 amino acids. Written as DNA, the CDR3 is TGTGCCAGCAGTTACAGCGAGGGGGCCAACTACGAGCAGTACTTC. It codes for CASSYSEGANYEQYF.

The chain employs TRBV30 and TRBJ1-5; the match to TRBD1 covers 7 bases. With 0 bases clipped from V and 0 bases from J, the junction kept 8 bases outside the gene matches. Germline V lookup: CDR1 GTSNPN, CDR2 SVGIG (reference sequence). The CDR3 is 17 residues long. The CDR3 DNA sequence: TGTGCCTGGAGTGTGAGCAGGGGGATAGGTAGCAATCAGCCCCAGCATTTT. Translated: CAWSVSRGIGSNQPQHF. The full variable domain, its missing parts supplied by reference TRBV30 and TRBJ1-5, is SQTIHQWPATLVQPVGSPLSLECTVEGTSNPNLYWYRQAAGRGLQLLFYSVGIGQISSEVPQNLSASRPQDRQFILSSKKLLLSDSGFYLCAWSVSRGIGSNQPQHFGDGTRLSIL.

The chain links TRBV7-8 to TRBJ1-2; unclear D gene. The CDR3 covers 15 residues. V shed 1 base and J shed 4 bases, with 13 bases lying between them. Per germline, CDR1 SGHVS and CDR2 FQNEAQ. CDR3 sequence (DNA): TGTGCCAGCAGCTTAGGCGGCAGCCGACGCTATGGCTACACCTTC. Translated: CASSLGGSRRYGYTF.

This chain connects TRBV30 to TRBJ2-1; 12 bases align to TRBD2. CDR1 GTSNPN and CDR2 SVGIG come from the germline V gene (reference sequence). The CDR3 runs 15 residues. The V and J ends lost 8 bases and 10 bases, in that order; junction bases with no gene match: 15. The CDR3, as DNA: TGTGCCGGAAGGCTAGCGGGGGGGCAGGGTAGGGAGCAGTTCTTC. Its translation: CAGRLAGGQGREQFF.

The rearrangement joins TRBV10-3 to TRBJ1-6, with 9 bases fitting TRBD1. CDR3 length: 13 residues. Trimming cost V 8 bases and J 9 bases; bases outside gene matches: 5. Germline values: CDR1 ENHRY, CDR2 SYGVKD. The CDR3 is CAIGGQGGSPLHF. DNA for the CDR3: TGTGCCATCGGGGGACAGGGAGGTTCACCCCTCCACTTT.

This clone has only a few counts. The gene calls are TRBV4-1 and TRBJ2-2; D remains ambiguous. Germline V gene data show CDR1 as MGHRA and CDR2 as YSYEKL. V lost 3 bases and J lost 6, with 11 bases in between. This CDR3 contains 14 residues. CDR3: CASSHDAVPGELFF. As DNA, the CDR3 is TGCGCCAGCAGCCACGACGCGGTTCCCGGGGAGCTGTTTTTT.

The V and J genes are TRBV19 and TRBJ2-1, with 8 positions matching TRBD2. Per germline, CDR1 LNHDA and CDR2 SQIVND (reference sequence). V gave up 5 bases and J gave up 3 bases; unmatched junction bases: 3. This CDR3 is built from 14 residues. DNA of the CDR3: TGTGCCAGTAGTGCTAGCGGGTTCTACAATGAGCAGTTCTTC. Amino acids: CASSASGFYNEQFF.

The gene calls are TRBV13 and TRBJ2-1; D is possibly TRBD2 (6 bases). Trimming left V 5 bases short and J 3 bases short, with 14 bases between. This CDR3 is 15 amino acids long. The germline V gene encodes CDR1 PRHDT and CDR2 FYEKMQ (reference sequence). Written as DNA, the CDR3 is TGTGCCAGCAGCCCTAACCCCGGGGGCTACAATGAGCAGTTCTTC. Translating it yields CASSPNPGGYNEQFF.

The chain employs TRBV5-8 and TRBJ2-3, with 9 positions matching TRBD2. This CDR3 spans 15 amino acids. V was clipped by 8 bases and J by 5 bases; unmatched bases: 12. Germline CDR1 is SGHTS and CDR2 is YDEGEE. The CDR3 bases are TGTGCCAGGACCTTAGGGACTAGCAGTATAGATACGCAGTATTTT. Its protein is CARTLGTSSIDTQYF. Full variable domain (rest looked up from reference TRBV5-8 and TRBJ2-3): EAGVTQSPTHLIKTRGQQATLRCSPISGHTSVYWYQQALGLGLQFLLWYDEGEERNRGNFPPRFSGRQFPNYSSELNVNALELEDSALYLCARTLGTSSIDTQYFGPGTRLTVL.

The CDR3 protein is CASSLVSGATTDTQYF. The CDR3, as DNA: TGTGCCAGCAGCTTAGTGAGCGGGGCGACCACAGATACGCAGTATTTT. This chain uses TRBV7-9 with TRBJ2-3, with 7 bases lining up with TRBD2. Germline CDR1 and CDR2: SEHNR and FQNEAQ (reference sequence). The CDR3 sequence is 16 residues long. Trimming cost V 1 base and J 2 bases; bases outside gene matches: 6.

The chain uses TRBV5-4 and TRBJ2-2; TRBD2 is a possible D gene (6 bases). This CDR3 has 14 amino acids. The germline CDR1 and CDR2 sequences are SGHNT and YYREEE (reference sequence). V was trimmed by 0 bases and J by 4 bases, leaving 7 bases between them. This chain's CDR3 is CASSLAEGTGELFF. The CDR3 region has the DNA TGTGCCAGCAGCTTGGCGGAGGGCACCGGGGAGCTGTTTTTT.

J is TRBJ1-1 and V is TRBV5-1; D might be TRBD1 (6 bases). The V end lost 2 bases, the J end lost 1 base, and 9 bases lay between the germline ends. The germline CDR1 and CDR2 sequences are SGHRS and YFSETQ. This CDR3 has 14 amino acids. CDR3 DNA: TGCGCCAGCAGCTTAGGACAGACGAACACTGAAGCTTTCTTT. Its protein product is CASSLGQTNTEAFF.

The CDR3 bases are TGTGCCAGCAGCCAAGATCCCGCGGGGGGGCCTACGCAGTATTTT. This codes for CASSQDPAGGPTQYF. The gene calls are TRBV4-2 and TRBJ2-3; TRBD2 aligns across 9 bases. The CDR3 is made up of 15 amino acids. Looked up from germline, CDR1 is LGHNA and CDR2 is YNFKEQ. V shed 0 bases, J shed 8 bases, and the junction held 6 bases outside the gene matches.